This T cell receptor (beta chain) stems from a study of shared clonotypes between healthy human individuals. Study-level information: Each donor's CD4 naive and CD4 memory cells filled three plates apiece, CD8 naive two, and CD8 memory one.

CD45RO negativity and positive selection for CCR7 defined naive CD8 cells, a population that excluded terminally differentiated effector memory CD45RA+ cells. All of the donors resided in Nashville, Tennessee, and each was a Caucasian adult. Comment on this clone: Its matching antigen is unknown.

Authors' data handling: Filtering differed because ImmunoSEQ produced junction-only sequences that carried no quality scores. The repertoire was sequenced with immunoSEQ multiplex PCR; TCRdb's copy has only in-frame clones and lacks some. V and J calls and clone size are copied from that table; D and trimming were computed from the DNA. This repertoire shows around 2,000,000 clones, more than 85% found once; its top ten account for under 2%. Study observations and caveats: Sequencing depth was expected to influence donor clonotype sharing.

The CDR3 sequence is 18 residues long. CDR1 and CDR2 from the germline V gene are LNHNV and YYDKDF (reference sequence). Trimming cost V 2 bases and J 0 bases; bases outside gene matches: 11. The sample consisted of naive CD8+ T cells from PBMCs. This receptor was obtained from a young man in good health. Some clones in this sample may be carry-over from other donors' samples. The chain has TRBV15 and TRBJ2-7, with TRBD2 matching 9 bases. The CDR3 DNA sequence: TGTGCCACCAGCAGATCTACTCCTAGCGGGACCAGCTCCTACGAGCAGTACTTC. It is translated as CATSRSTPSGTSSYEQYF. The complete variable domain, with remaining parts taken from reference TRBV15 and TRBJ2-7, reads DAMVIQNPRYQVTQFGKPVTLSCSQTLNHNVMYWYQQKSSQAPKLLFHYYDKDFNNEADTPDNFQSRRPNTSFCFLDIRSPGLGDTAMYLCATSRSTPSGTSSYEQYFGPGTRLTVT.